The 27 T cell receptor beta chains below all came from one sample that was sequenced in a study of blood T cell repertoires in COVID-19. Sequencing was performed with immunoSEQ multiplex PCR; in TCRdb, only in-frame clones are kept and a portion is missing. The sample has more than 85,000 clones, 80% to 90% seen once. The specimen sequenced was peripheral blood. Receptors were obtained from a woman aged 70 to 79 with acute or convalescent COVID-19.

V is TRBV7-2 and J is TRBJ1-2, with a possible D match to TRBD1 (5 bases). The CDR3 totals 14 residues. The V and J ends lost 1 base and 3 bases respectively, with 9 bases between them. CDR1 and CDR2 (germline): SGHTA, FQGNSA. CDR3 in DNA: TGTGCCAGCAGCTTAGGCAGGGCATACTATGGCTACACCTTC. It codes for CASSLGRAYYGYTF.

The chain couples TRBV14 to TRBJ1-5; tentative D call: TRBD1 (6 bases). Germline V CDR1 and CDR2: SGHDN, FVKESK. The V end was cut by 4 bases, the J end by 2 bases, with 12 bases between. The CDR3 runs 15 residues. The CDR3 here is CASSRGGLGNQPQHF. CDR3 sequence (DNA): TGTGCCAGCAGCCGGGGGGGGCTCGGCAATCAGCCCCAGCATTTT.

This clone showed up many times. The CDR3 loop is CASSEDNRLQETQYF. CDR3 bases: TGTGCCAGCAGTGAAGACAACAGGTTACAAGAGACCCAGTACTTC. V is TRBV2 and J is TRBJ2-5; tentatively, D is TRBD1 (5 bases). Per germline, CDR1 SNHLY and CDR2 FYNNEI. The V end lost 1 base, the J end lost 2 bases, and 11 bases lay between the germline ends. This CDR3 is 15 amino acids long.

This chain uses TRBV12-3 or TRBV12-4 with TRBJ1-1, with 8 bases fitting TRBD1. The CDR3 is made up of 13 amino acids. V was clipped by 5 bases and J by 3 bases; unmatched bases: 2. DNA for the CDR3: TGTGCCAGCAGTAAACAGGGGGACACTGAAGCTTTCTTT. Protein product: CASSKQGDTEAFF.

The V and J genes are TRBV19 and TRBJ2-1, with 9 nucleotides matching TRBD2. This CDR3 is built from 16 residues. The V gene's germline CDR1 is LNHDA and CDR2 SQIVND (reference sequence). V shed 2 bases, J shed 4 bases, and the junction held 6 bases outside the gene matches. The CDR3 coding sequence is TGTGCCAGTAGTATACTCCCTAGCGGGGATTACAATGAGCAGTTCTTC. Translated, it gives CASSILPSGDYNEQFF.

The chain uses TRBV6-6 and TRBJ1-2; 7 bases line up with TRBD1. The CDR3 covers 14 residues. Germline lookup yields CDR1 MNHNY and CDR2 SVGAGI (reference sequence). V gave up 0 bases and J gave up 7 bases; unmatched junction bases: 5. CDR3 residues: CASSYSTGNSGYTF. The CDR3 coding sequence is TGTGCCAGCAGTTACTCGACAGGGAATAGTGGCTACACCTTC.

The chain recombines TRBV28 with TRBJ1-6; no definite D call. There are 18 residues in the CDR3. Germline assignment: CDR1 MDHEN and CDR2 SYDVKM. V shed 6 bases and J shed 0 bases, with 18 bases lying between them. This chain's CDR3 is CASRVKITGSSYNSPLHF. In nucleotides, the CDR3 is TGTGCCAGCAGAGTCAAAATAACCGGGAGCTCCTATAATTCACCCCTCCACTTT.

This clone appeared a few times. This rearrangement joins TRBV3-1 (or the pseudogene TRBV3-2) to TRBJ2-2, with D possibly TRBD2 on 6 matching bases. Trimming pared 5 bases from V and 1 base from J, leaving 14 bases between. The CDR3 spans 16 residues. The germline gives CDR1 LGHDT, CDR2 YNNKEL (reference sequence). The CDR3 loop is CASSSSGSQNTGELFF. Here the CDR3 DNA reads TGTGCCAGCAGCTCAAGCGGGTCTCAGAACACCGGGGAGCTGTTTTTT.

This chain uses TRBV5-1 with TRBJ2-1; D remains unclear. The germline gives CDR1 SGHRS, CDR2 YFSETQ. V lost 4 bases and J 1 base, leaving 3 bases between the germline ends. This CDR3 comprises 12 residues. CDR3 in DNA: TGCGCCAGCAGCCTTTCCTACAATGAGCAGTTCTTC. Amino acid sequence: CASSLSYNEQFF.

This chain uses TRBV6-5 with TRBJ1-2, with D maybe TRBD1 (6 bases). The germline CDR1 and CDR2 sequences are MNHEY and SVGAGI. Trimming removed 7 bases from V and 3 bases from J, with 12 bases in between. The CDR3 contains 13 residues. CDR3 loop: CASKRTEYYGYTF. CDR3 DNA: TGTGCCAGCAAGCGGACAGAGTACTATGGCTACACCTTC.

The genes are TRBV7-8 and TRBJ1-1; 8 nucleotides align to TRBD1. The CDR3 contains 14 residues. The ends lost 5 bases at V and 0 bases at J; junction bases unmatched: 2. CDR1 and CDR2 from the germline V gene are SGHVS and FQNEAQ. CDR3 DNA sequence: TGTGCCAGCAGCCCGGACAGGGTGAACACTGAAGCTTTCTTT. Protein product: CASSPDRVNTEAFF.

This clone has a single count. The rearrangement links TRBV5-4 to TRBJ2-2; 11 nucleotides line up with TRBD2. The germline V gene encodes CDR1 SGHNT and CDR2 YYREEE (reference sequence). After removal of 3 bases from V and 6 bases from J, the junction contained 7 bases not matched to a gene. There are 16 residues in the CDR3. Here the CDR3 reads CASSSLAGGGAGELFF. The CDR3 DNA follows: TGTGCCAGCAGCTCCTTAGCGGGAGGGGGAGCCGGGGAGCTGTTTTTT.

This clone has more than one count but fewer than ten. The rearrangement links TRBV7-2 to TRBJ1-6; D unclear. V was trimmed by 0 bases and J by 4 bases, leaving 7 bases between them. This CDR3 is built from 15 residues. The germline V gene encodes CDR1 SGHTA and CDR2 FQGNSA. CDR3 loop: CASSLANSYNSPLHF. The CDR3 DNA reads as TGTGCCAGCAGCTTAGCGAACAGTTATAATTCACCCCTCCACTTT.

J is TRBJ2-1 and V is TRBV10-3; TRBD2 agrees at 9 bases. The length of the CDR3 is 15 residues. Germline V gene sequence: CDR1 ENHRY, CDR2 SYGVKD. V was clipped by 3 bases and J by 5 bases; unmatched bases: 5. This CDR3 reads CAISEGGGVNNEQFF. The CDR3 coding sequence is TGTGCCATCAGTGAAGGCGGGGGGGTGAACAATGAGCAGTTCTTC.

The rearrangement uses TRBV2 and TRBJ1-1; D is possibly TRBD1 (6 bases). The CDR3 contains 13 residues. With 7 bases removed from V and 4 bases from J, the gap between germline ends came to 13 bases. CDR1 is SNHLY and CDR2 is FYNNEI in the germline V gene. CDR3 nucleotides: TGTGCCAGCACGCGACAGGTGTTCACTGAAGCTTTCTTT. This encodes CASTRQVFTEAFF.

The rearrangement joins TRBV29-1 to TRBJ2-1; 8 nucleotides agree with TRBD2. CDR1 and CDR2 (germline): SQVTM, ANQGSEA. V shed 3 bases and J 2 bases; nucleotides not matched to a gene: 3. The CDR3 contains 14 residues. In nucleotides, the CDR3 is TGCAGCGTTGATACGGGGGGGGCCTACAATGAGCAGTTCTTC. Its protein is CSVDTGGAYNEQFF.

The chain uses TRBV28 and TRBJ1-2, with 8 nucleotides matching TRBD1. The CDR3 consists of 14 residues. The ends lost 6 bases at V and 5 bases at J; junction bases unmatched: 8. Germline V gene data show CDR1 as MDHEN and CDR2 as SYDVKM. CDR3 nucleotides: TGTGCCAGCAGCCATTCGACAGGGGTTTATGGCTACACCTTC. Amino acids: CASSHSTGVYGYTF.

CDR3 DNA sequence: TGTGCCAGCCGGGGGACAGGGGGATCCTACGAGCAGTACTTC. Residues: CASRGTGGSYEQYF. The rearrangement uses TRBV16 and TRBJ2-7; the match to TRBD1 covers 11 bases. Unmatched junction bases numbered 4, after V lost 8 bases and J lost 1 base. The CDR3 extends over 14 amino acids. Germline values: CDR1 KGHSY, CDR2 FQNENV.

This chain joins TRBV7-9 and TRBJ2-2; a weak D match, TRBD2 (6 bases). The germline V and J ends were trimmed by 6 bases and 1 base, with 12 bases remaining between them. This CDR3 is 15 amino acids long. CDR1 SEHNR and CDR2 FQNEAQ come from the germline V gene (reference sequence). The CDR3: CASSTLAKNTGELFF. CDR3 DNA sequence: TGTGCCAGCAGTACCCTAGCGAAGAACACCGGGGAGCTGTTTTTT.

V gene TRBV6-5 combines with J gene TRBJ1-2; 8 bases align to TRBD1. Germline CDR1 reads MNHEY; CDR2 reads SVGAGI. CDR3 length: 14 residues. V lost 6 bases and J lost 3; bases outside the gene matches: 6. The CDR3 coding sequence is TGTGCCAGCAGGAGAGGACAGGGAGACTATGGCTACACCTTC. It yields the protein CASRRGQGDYGYTF.

This clone was seen just once. The chain couples TRBV28 to TRBJ2-7, with TRBD2 identical over 13 bases. There are 15 residues in the CDR3. CDR1 is MDHEN, CDR2 SYDVKM, per germline. J gave up 5 bases and V 0 bases, and 1 base lay outside the gene matches. The CDR3 spells CASSLWTSGRNEQYF. As DNA, the CDR3 is TGTGCCAGCAGTTTATGGACTAGCGGGAGGAACGAGCAGTACTTC.

This clone was detected only a few times. The chain employs TRBV5-1 and TRBJ2-7; 7 nucleotides line up with TRBD1. Germline V lookup: CDR1 SGHRS, CDR2 YFSETQ. The CDR3 has 15 amino acids. The V segment lost 1 base and the J segment 4 bases; nucleotides outside the gene matches: 8. In DNA form, the CDR3 reads TGCGCCAGCAGCTTGTCACCCGGGACAGCTTACGAGCAGTACTTC. This codes for CASSLSPGTAYEQYF.

The rearrangement joins TRBV13 to TRBJ2-1; 13 bases fit TRBD2. This CDR3 region has 17 residues. Germline CDR1 is PRHDT and CDR2 is FYEKMQ (reference sequence). V gave up 4 bases and J gave up 7 bases; unmatched junction bases: 10. The CDR3 coding sequence is TGTGCCAGCAGCTCCACAACTAGCGGGGGGGCTGGGAATGAGCAGTTCTTC. Translating gives CASSSTTSGGAGNEQFF.

This clone was observed a single time. The chain links TRBV5-6 to TRBJ2-7; 8 bases fit TRBD1. The V and J ends lost 4 bases and 5 bases, in that order; junction bases with no gene match: 8. The V gene's germline CDR1 is SGHDT and CDR2 YYEEEE. The CDR3 runs to 14 residues. CDR3 sequence: CASSVRGLIDEQYF. CDR3 bases: TGTGCCAGCAGCGTCAGGGGGCTGATTGACGAGCAGTACTTC.

The chain links TRBV28 to TRBJ1-5; D is undetermined. This CDR3 region has 14 residues. The V gene lost 6 bases and the J gene lost 0 bases, with 9 bases spanning the gap. From germline, CDR1 is MDHEN and CDR2 SYDVKM. The CDR3 coding sequence is TGTGCCAGCAGCGATCTATATAGCAATCAGCCCCAGCATTTT. This encodes CASSDLYSNQPQHF.

The chain employs TRBV29-1 and TRBJ2-7; 11 bases match TRBD2. Germline V gene lookup returns CDR1 SQVTM and CDR2 ANQGSEA. The CDR3 consists of 13 residues. Unmatched junction bases numbered 5, after V lost 6 bases and J lost 4 bases. CDR3 region: CSVLAGVGYEQYF. The DNA of the CDR3 is TGCAGCGTACTAGCGGGAGTTGGGTACGAGCAGTACTTC.

The chain has TRBV2 and TRBJ2-2; D possibly corresponds to TRBD1 (6 bases). The V end was cut by 10 bases, the J end by 0 bases, with 9 bases between. This CDR3 has 13 amino acids. Germline V gene data show CDR1 as SNHLY and CDR2 as FYNNEI. This chain's CDR3 is CATGTPNTGELFF. CDR3 nucleotide sequence: TGTGCCACCGGGACACCGAACACCGGGGAGCTGTTTTTT.